This T cell receptor beta chain was identified in a study of CD8 T cells in ankylosing spondylitis. Study-level points and caveats: About 8 highly homologous variants made up a TCR beta motif, and this motif appeared characteristic of ankylosing spondylitis blood. Researchers report that disease-linked clones proved CD8+ and relatively rare in peripheral blood. Certain motif variants had earlier been reported in reactive arthritis synovial fluid and blood. Disease-associated clones were reportedly significantly overrepresented in matched ankylosing spondylitis synovial fluid.

TCRdb reanalysed the 5' RACE reads using MiXCR and keeps one entry per CDR3 protein. The top ten hold 0.51% of the sample, which has 700,000 to 1,000,000 distinct CDR3 sequences, roughly 10% seen once. In regard to this clonotype: Its antigen is as yet unknown.

Material for sequencing was blood, either unsorted or a sorted T cell fraction (not recorded which). The source is a male donor with ankylosing spondylitis.

The CDR3 sequence: CASSPRPFVANYGYTF. CDR3 nucleotides: TGTGCCAGCAGTCCCCGTCCGTTCGTAGCTAACTATGGCTACACCTTC. This rearrangement joins TRBV27 to TRBJ1-2; D gene uncertain. V gave up 5 bases and J gave up 0 bases, with 16 bases separating them. This CDR3 contains 16 residues. The germline V gene has CDR1 MNHEY and CDR2 SMNVEV (reference sequence).